The rows below give T cell receptor beta chains drawn from one sample of a study of T-cell memory formation after mild COVID-19. TCRdb reprocessed the 5' RACE reads via MiXCR and lists one record per CDR3 protein. The data show more than 400,000 distinct CDR3 sequences, 15% to 20% seen once. The sequenced sample was PBMCs or a T cell subset sorted from them (not recorded which). These receptor sequences come from an adult woman who had mild COVID-19 (a few samples of this study predate the infection). Cell type and time point are not known. Each CDR3 is given with its conserved first and last residue.

V	J	length	CDR3
TRBV6-2/TRBV6-3	TRBJ2-5	15	CASSYSARDQETQYF
TRBV5-1	TRBJ2-7	16	CASSVTSGGETYEQYF
TRBV19	TRBJ1-2	17	CASSIGPGGQRNYGYTF
TRBV11-2	TRBJ2-7	15	CASSLDWTVSYEQYF
TRBV24-1	TRBJ1-5	14	CATSPRDSHQPQHF
TRBV5-1	TRBJ2-4	14	CASSLAQGADIQYF
TRBV20-1	TRBJ2-7	14	CSARSTSGGYEQYF
TRBV5-4	TRBJ2-3	15	CASSLGGVGADTQYF
TRBV5-1	TRBJ2-7	14	CASSPEGISYEQYF
TRBV27	TRBJ2-2	15	CASSLFSGAAGELFF
TRBV29-1	TRBJ2-7	11	CSVERSGKQYF
TRBV12-3/TRBV12-4	TRBJ2-4	21	CASSLGGERGHRKVAKNIQYF
TRBV4-3	TRBJ2-4	14	CASSQGLPGDIQYF
TRBV4-1	TRBJ1-5	15	CASSQGTGLNRPQHF
TRBV20-1	TRBJ2-5	14	CSARSGTVGETQYF
TRBV10-3	TRBJ2-2	17	CAISESPSGYNTGELFF
TRBV5-1	TRBJ1-4	14	CASSLTATNEKLFF
TRBV20-1	TRBJ1-1	10	CSALVTEAFF
TRBV12-3/TRBV12-4	TRBJ2-6	14	CASSFRSGANVLTF
TRBV7-9	TRBJ2-3	14	CASSADHGTDTQYF
TRBV2	TRBJ2-2	13	CASSEQGPGELFF
TRBV3-1	TRBJ1-6	16	CASSPTSGPFLSPLHF
TRBV9	TRBJ1-2	16	CASSVGTGGLGLGYTF
TRBV15	TRBJ1-2	15	CATSSGWGEAEGYTF
TRBV12-5	TRBJ2-1	12	CASGDRGGEQFF
TRBV20-1	TRBJ2-5	13	CSASSGGQETQYF
TRBV27	TRBJ1-2	14	CASSGQGANYGYTF
TRBV19	TRBJ2-3	13	CASRGESTDTQYF
TRBV20-1	TRBJ2-3	10	CSGAYYTQYF
TRBV3-1	TRBJ2-3	15	CASSQVGTSADTQYF
TRBV9	TRBJ1-2	12	CASSFIDSLTGF
TRBV12-3/TRBV12-4	TRBJ2-7	15	CASGTSGGAAAEQYF
TRBV12-3/TRBV12-4	TRBJ2-7	14	CASSGQGFTYEQYF
TRBV24-1	TRBJ2-7	15	CATSDLRQGPYEQYF
TRBV2	TRBJ2-7	15	CASSEIRDRSYEQYF
TRBV6-2/TRBV6-3	TRBJ2-2	12	CASSYGIGELFF
TRBV4-2	TRBJ2-1	13	CASSQAENNEQFF
TRBV12-3/TRBV12-4	TRBJ2-1	17	CASSPDGAGQSYNEQFF
TRBV2	TRBJ2-2	11	CASSVSGELFF
TRBV18	TRBJ2-1	15	CASSPSGNTNNEQFF
TRBV5-1	TRBJ2-7	19	CASSPVGVLTSGKTEEQYF
TRBV25-1	TRBJ2-1	17	CASSEMRGLAGDNEQFF
TRBV7-6	TRBJ2-7	14	CASSLGNDGYEQYF
TRBV7-3	TRBJ2-3	15	CASSRRGYSTDTQYF
TRBV6-6	TRBJ1-2	16	CASSYSPASANYGYTF
TRBV24-1	TRBJ2-2	14	CATGDSANTGELFF
TRBV6-5	TRBJ1-4	15	CASSYSSGEGEKLFF
TRBV24-1	TRBJ2-1	11	CATSSPREQFF
TRBV11-2	TRBJ2-2	14	CASRLGMNTGELFF
TRBV4-1	TRBJ1-2	14	CASSPGPATGSYTF
TRBV7-9	TRBJ1-2	18	CASSPRPGQGLVSYGYTF
TRBV4-1	TRBJ1-4	14	CASSPEAVREKLFF
TRBV12-3/TRBV12-4	TRBJ2-2	14	CASTWAFLTGELFF
TRBV11-1	TRBJ2-2	13	CASSLAITGELFF
TRBV27	TRBJ2-7	13	CASSFSRVHEQYF
TRBV18	TRBJ1-1	14	CASSDREGVTEAFF
TRBV5-1	TRBJ1-1	13	CASSLPGVTEAFF
TRBV7-9	TRBJ1-2	13	CASSLVSGNGYTF
TRBV12-3/TRBV12-4	TRBJ2-5	14	CASSLGGDGETQYF
TRBV7-3	TRBJ2-5	17	CASSLNLAGPGGETQYF